This T cell receptor beta chain appears in the sequencing data of a study of cytomegalovirus exposure and HLA in healthy donors. This clone showed up just once. Its antigen is not known. Broader study findings: The study labeled fewer than 200 TCR beta chains cytomegalovirus-associated. When analyzed later, a missense DCLRE1C variant was found to be linked to TCR beta V- and J-gene trimming. In a later analysis, common viral pathogens appeared linked to several of the most significant clusters.

PCR amplification relied on 60 Vbeta primers (plus 13 Jbeta primers). Repertoires were generated with immunoSEQ multiplex PCR, while TCRdb's copy carries only in-frame clones and drops some. Of about 130,000 clones listed, approximately 80% are singletons. The CDR3 has 17 residues. Losses at the gene ends were 3 bases for V and 2 bases for J; bases not matched to a gene: 8. CDR1 is MNHNS, CDR2 SASEGT, per germline. Healthy bone marrow donors made up the cohort. The chain recombines TRBV6-1 with TRBJ1-5; 9 positions agree with TRBD1. The TCR originated in a girl aged 2-10 years in good health and CMV-seronegative. Sequenced sample: PBMCs. The CDR3 region has the DNA TGTGCCAGCAGTGATGCCCCGGGACAGGGAGGCAATCAGCCCCAGCATTTT. It encodes CASSDAPGQGGNQPQHF.